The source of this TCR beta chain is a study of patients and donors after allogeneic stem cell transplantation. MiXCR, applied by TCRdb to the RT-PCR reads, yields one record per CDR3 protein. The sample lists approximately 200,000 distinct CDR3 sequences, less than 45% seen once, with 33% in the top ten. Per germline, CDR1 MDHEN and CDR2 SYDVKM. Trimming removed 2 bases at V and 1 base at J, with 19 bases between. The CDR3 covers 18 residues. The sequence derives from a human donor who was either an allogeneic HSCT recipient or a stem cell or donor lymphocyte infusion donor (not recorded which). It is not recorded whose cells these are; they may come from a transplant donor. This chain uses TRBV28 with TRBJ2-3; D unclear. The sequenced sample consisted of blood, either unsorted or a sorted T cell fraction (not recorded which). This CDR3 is CASSLRTGALYGTDTQYF. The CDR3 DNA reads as TGTGCCAGCAGTTTACGGACCGGCGCGCTCTACGGCACAGATACGCAGTATTTT.